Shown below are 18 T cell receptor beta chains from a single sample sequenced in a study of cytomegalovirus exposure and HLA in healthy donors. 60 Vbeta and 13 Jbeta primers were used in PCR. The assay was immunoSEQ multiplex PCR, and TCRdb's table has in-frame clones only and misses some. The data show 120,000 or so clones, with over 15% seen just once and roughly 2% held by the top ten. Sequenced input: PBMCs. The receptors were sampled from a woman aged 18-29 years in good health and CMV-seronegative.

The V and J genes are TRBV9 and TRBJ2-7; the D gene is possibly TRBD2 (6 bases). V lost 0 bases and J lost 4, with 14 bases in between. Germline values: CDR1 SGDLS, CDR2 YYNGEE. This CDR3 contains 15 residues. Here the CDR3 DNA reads TGTGCCAGCAGCGTAGTTCCGACTAGTGTGTACGAGCAGTACTTC. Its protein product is CASSVVPTSVYEQYF. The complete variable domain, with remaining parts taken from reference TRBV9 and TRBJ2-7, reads DSGVTQTPKHLITATGQRVTLRCSPRSGDLSVYWYQQSLDQGLQFLIQYYNGEERAKGNILERFSAQQFPDLHSELNLSSLELGDSALYFCASSVVPTSVYEQYFGPGTRLTVT.

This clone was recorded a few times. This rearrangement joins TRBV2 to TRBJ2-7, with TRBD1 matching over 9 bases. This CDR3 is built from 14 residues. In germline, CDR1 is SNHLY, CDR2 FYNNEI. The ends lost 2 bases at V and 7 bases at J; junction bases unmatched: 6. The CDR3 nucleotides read TGTGCCAGCAGTGAATACCGGGACAGGGATGAGCAGTACTTC. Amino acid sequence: CASSEYRDRDEQYF.

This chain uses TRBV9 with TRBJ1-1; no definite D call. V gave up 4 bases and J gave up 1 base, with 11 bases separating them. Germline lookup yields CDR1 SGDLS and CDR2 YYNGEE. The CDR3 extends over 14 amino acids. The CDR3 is CASSPMGGNTEAFF. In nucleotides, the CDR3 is TGTGCCAGCAGCCCCATGGGAGGGAACACTGAAGCTTTCTTT.

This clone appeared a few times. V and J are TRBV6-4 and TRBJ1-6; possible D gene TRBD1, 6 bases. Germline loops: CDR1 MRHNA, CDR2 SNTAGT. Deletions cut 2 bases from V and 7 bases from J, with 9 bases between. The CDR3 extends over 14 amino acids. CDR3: CASSDRGNNSPLHF. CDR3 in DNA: TGTGCCAGCAGTGACAGGGGGAACAATTCACCCCTCCACTTT.

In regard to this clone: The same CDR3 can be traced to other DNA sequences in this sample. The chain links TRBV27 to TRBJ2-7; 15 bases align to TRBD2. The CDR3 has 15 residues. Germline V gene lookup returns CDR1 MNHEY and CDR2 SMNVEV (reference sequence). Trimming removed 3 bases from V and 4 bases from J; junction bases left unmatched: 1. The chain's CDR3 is CASSLGLAGGYEQYF. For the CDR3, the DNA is TGTGCCAGCAGTTTGGGACTAGCGGGGGGATACGAGCAGTACTTC.

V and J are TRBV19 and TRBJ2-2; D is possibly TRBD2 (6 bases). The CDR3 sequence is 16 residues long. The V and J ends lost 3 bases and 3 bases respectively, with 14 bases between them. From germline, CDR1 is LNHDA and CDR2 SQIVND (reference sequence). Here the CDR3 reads CASSMTGGTDTGELFF. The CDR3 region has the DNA TGTGCCAGTAGTATGACCGGAGGGACGGACACCGGGGAGCTGTTTTTT.

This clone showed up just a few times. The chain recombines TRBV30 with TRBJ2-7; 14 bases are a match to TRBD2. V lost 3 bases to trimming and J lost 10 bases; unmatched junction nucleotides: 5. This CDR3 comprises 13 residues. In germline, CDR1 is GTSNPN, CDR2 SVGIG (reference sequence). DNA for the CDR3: TGTGCCTGGAGGGAAGGACTAGCGGGGGGACAGTACTTC. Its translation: CAWREGLAGGQYF.

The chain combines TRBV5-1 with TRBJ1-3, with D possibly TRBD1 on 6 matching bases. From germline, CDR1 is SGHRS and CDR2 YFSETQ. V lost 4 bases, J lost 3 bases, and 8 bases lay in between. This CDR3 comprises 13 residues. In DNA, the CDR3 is TGCGCCAGCAGCCAGGGGAATGGAAACACCATATATTTT. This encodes CASSQGNGNTIYF.

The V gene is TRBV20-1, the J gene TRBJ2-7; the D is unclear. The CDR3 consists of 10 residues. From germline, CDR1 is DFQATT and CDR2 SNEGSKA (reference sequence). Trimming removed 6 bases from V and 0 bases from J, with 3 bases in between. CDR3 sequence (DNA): TGCAGTGCCCTCTCCTACGAGCAGTACTTC. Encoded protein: CSALSYEQYF.

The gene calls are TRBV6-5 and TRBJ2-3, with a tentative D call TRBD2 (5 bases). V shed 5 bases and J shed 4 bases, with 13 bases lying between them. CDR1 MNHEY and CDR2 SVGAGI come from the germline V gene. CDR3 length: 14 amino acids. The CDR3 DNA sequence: TGTGCCAGCAGTCTCGGACTGGCGGCAGATACGCAGTATTTT. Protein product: CASSLGLAADTQYF.

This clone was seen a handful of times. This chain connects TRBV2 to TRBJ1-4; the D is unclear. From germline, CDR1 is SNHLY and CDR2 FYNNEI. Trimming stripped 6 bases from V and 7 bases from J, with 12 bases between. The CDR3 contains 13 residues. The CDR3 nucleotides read TGTGCCAGCAGGGCACGGAGGATTGAAAAACTGTTTTTT. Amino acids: CASRARRIEKLFF.

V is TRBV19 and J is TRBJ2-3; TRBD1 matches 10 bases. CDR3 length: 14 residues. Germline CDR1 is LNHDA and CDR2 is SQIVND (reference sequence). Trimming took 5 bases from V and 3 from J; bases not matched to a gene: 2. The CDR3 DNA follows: TGTGCCAGTAGTCCGGGACAGGGGACAGATACGCAGTATTTT. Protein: CASSPGQGTDTQYF.

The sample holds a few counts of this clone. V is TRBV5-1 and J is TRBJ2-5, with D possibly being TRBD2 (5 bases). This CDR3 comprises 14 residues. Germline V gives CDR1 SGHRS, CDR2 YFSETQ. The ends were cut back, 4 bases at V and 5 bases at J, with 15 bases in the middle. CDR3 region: CASSPSQVGETQYF. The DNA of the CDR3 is TGCGCCAGCAGCCCTAGCCAGGTTGGGGAGACCCAGTACTTC.

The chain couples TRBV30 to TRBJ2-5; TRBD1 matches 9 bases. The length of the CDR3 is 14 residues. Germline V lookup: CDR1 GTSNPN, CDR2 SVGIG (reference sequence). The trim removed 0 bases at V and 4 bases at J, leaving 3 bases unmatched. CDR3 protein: CAWSVMDRGETQYF. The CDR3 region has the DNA TGTGCCTGGAGTGTAATGGACAGGGGAGAGACCCAGTACTTC.

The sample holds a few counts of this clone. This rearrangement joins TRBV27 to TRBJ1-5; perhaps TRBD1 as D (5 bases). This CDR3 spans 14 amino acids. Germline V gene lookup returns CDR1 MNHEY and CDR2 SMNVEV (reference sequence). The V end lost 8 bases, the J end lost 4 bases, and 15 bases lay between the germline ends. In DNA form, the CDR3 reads TGTGCCAGCGGCCGACTCGGGGGGAATCAGCCCCAGCATTTT. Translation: CASGRLGGNQPQHF.

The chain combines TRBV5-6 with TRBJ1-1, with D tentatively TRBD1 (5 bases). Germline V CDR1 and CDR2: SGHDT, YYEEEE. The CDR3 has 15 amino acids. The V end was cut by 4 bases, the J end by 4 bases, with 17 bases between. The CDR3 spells CASSRSFQGGTEAFF. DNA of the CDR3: TGTGCCAGCAGCCGATCATTCCAGGGTGGCACTGAAGCTTTCTTT. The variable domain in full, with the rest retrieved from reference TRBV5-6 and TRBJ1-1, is DAGVTQSPTHLIKTRGQQVTLRCSPKSGHDTVSWYQQALGQGPQFIFQYYEEEERQRGNFPDRFSGHQFPNYSSELNVNALLLGDSALYLCASSRSFQGGTEAFFGQGTRLTVV.

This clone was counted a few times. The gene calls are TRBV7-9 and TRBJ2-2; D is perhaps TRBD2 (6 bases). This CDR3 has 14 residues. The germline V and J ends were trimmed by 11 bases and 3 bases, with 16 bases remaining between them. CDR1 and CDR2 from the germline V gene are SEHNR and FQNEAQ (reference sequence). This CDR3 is CAAPSRDYTGELFF. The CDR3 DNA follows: TGTGCCGCACCTTCCAGGGACTACACCGGGGAGCTGTTTTTT.

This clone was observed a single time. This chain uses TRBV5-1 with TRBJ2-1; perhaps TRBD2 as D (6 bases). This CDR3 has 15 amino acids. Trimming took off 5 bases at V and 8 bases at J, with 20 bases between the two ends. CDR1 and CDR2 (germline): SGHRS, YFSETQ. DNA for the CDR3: TGCGCCAGCAGTCAAACCCCCGGGGGTTTGTATGAGCAGTTCTTC. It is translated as CASSQTPGGLYEQFF. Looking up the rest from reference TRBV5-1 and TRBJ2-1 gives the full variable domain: KAGVTQTPRYLIKTRGQQVTLSCSPISGHRSVSWYQQTPGQGLQFLFEYFSETQRNKGNFPGRFSGRQFSNSRSEMNVSTLELGDSALYLCASSQTPGGLYEQFFGPGTRLTVL.